These 21 T cell receptor beta chains came from one sample sequenced in a study of OX40 agonist ivuxolimab in advanced cancers. Libraries were prepared by immunoSEQ multiplex PCR; TCRdb keeps only in-frame clonotypes and omits some of them. In the table there are 60,000 to 65,000 clones, about 90% of which are singletons. The material was CD4+ or CD8+ T cells sorted from blood, obtained in a trial of the OX40 agonist ivuxolimab. Source of these receptors: an adult with an advanced solid tumor such as melanoma, head and neck, liver or kidney cancer.

The rearrangement uses TRBV2 and TRBJ1-5; 7 nucleotides agree with TRBD1. Per the germline V gene, CDR1 is SNHLY and CDR2 is FYNNEI. This CDR3 has 15 residues. The V gene end was trimmed by 3 bases and the J gene end by 5 bases; junction bases not matched to a gene: 7. The CDR3 protein is CASSDAGGGYQPQHF. CDR3 DNA: TGTGCCAGCAGTGACGCCGGAGGGGGCTATCAGCCCCAGCATTTT.

The J gene is TRBJ1-1, the V gene TRBV28; a weak D match, TRBD1 (5 bases). From germline, CDR1 is MDHEN and CDR2 SYDVKM. The V end lost 2 bases, the J end lost 0 bases, and 19 bases lay between the germline ends. The CDR3 covers 18 residues. Here the CDR3 reads CASSLVGFPGLMNTEAFF. DNA of the CDR3: TGTGCCAGCAGTTTAGTGGGATTCCCAGGGCTGATGAACACTGAAGCTTTCTTT.

This chain uses TRBV4-1 with TRBJ2-5, with 7 bases identical to TRBD1. V shed 1 base and J 5 bases; nucleotides not matched to a gene: 10. CDR1 and CDR2 (germline): MGHRA, YSYEKL. The CDR3 covers 16 residues. CDR3 loop: CASSQVEGARGETQYF. In DNA, the CDR3 is TGCGCCAGCAGCCAAGTCGAGGGGGCGCGCGGGGAGACCCAGTACTTC.

The chain is built from TRBV6-6 and TRBJ2-3, with no clear D. The V end lost 5 bases, the J end lost 4 bases, and 7 bases lay between the germline ends. CDR1 and CDR2 (germline): MNHNY, SVGAGI (reference sequence). The CDR3 covers 12 residues. The DNA of the CDR3 is TGTGCCAGCAGTCCGCTCGCAGATACGCAGTATTTT. Residues: CASSPLADTQYF.

Here the CDR3 DNA reads TGCGCCAGCGGCACCAGACTAGTATCCGGGGAGCTGTTTTTT. This gives the protein CASGTRLVSGELFF. The V call is TRBV5-1, the J call TRBJ2-2; TRBD2 is a possible D gene (6 bases). The CDR3 covers 14 residues. Trimming stripped 7 bases from V and 6 bases from J, with 16 bases between. Germline CDR1 SGHRS, CDR2 YFSETQ.

The rearrangement uses TRBV28 and TRBJ1-3; unclear D gene. V was shortened by 6 bases and J by 0 bases, with 15 bases between the two germline ends. This CDR3 has 16 amino acids. In germline, CDR1 is MDHEN, CDR2 SYDVKM. Written as DNA, the CDR3 is TGTGCCAGCAGCCCCGCGGACGTTAGCTCTGGAAACACCATATATTTT. The encoded protein is CASSPADVSSGNTIYF.

The rearrangement uses TRBV6-1 and TRBJ1-1; D is possibly TRBD1 (6 bases). Deletions cut 6 bases from V and 2 bases from J, with 10 bases between. The germline V gene has CDR1 MNHNS and CDR2 SASEGT. The CDR3 loop spans 13 amino acids. CDR3 DNA sequence: TGTGCCAGCAGGCCACAGGGAAACACTGAAGCTTTCTTT. Translated: CASRPQGNTEAFF.

The rearrangement uses TRBV7-2 and TRBJ2-7; unclear D gene. This CDR3 is 14 amino acids long. Germline CDR1 reads SGHTA; CDR2 reads FQGNSA. V lost 5 bases and J lost 2, with 13 bases in between. The CDR3 nucleotides read TGTGCCAGCAGCCCCGGGCTAGTTCCCTACGAGCAGTACTTC. Translated: CASSPGLVPYEQYF. Full variable domain (outside the CDR3, taken from reference TRBV7-2 and TRBJ2-7): GAGVSQSPSNKVTEKGKDVELRCDPISGHTALYWYRQSLGQGLEFLIYFQGNSAPDKSGLPSDRFSAERTGGSVSTLTIQRTQQEDSAVYLCASSPGLVPYEQYFGPGTRLTVT.

This chain connects TRBV7-8 to TRBJ2-1; 8 positions match TRBD2. Germline V gene lookup returns CDR1 SGHVS and CDR2 FQNEAQ. The length of the CDR3 is 19 residues. V dropped 5 bases and J dropped 0; count of bases not matched to a gene: 15. This CDR3 is CASSPRRLAGRSSYNEQFF. As DNA, the CDR3 is TGTGCCAGCAGCCCAAGACGGCTAGCGGGCCGTAGCTCCTACAATGAGCAGTTCTTC.

The CDR3: CASSVAPGERNEQFF. The CDR3 coding sequence is TGTGCCAGCAGCGTAGCTCCAGGGGAACGCAATGAGCAGTTCTTC. The genes are TRBV9 and TRBJ2-1, with D possibly TRBD1 on 6 matching bases. The CDR3 runs to 15 residues. V was trimmed by 0 bases and J by 6 bases, leaving 13 bases between them. Germline V gene data show CDR1 as SGDLS and CDR2 as YYNGEE.

The rearrangement links TRBV11-2 to TRBJ2-1; TRBD2 matches at 11 bases. The CDR3 sequence is 15 residues long. Per germline, CDR1 SGHAT and CDR2 FQNNGV. The V and J ends lost 5 bases and 6 bases, in that order; junction bases with no gene match: 6. The CDR3 here is CASSVAGTSGNEQFF. As DNA, the CDR3 is TGTGCCAGCAGCGTAGCCGGGACTAGCGGCAATGAGCAGTTCTTC.

This chain joins TRBV5-1 and TRBJ1-4, with D possibly being TRBD1 (5 bases). The CDR3 has 13 amino acids. Trimming removed 0 bases at V and 11 bases at J, with 11 bases between. Germline CDR1 SGHRS, CDR2 YFSETQ. CDR3 in amino acids: CASSLEGEVKLFF. The CDR3 DNA reads as TGCGCCAGCAGCTTGGAAGGGGAAGTTAAACTGTTTTTT.

In this sample, this clone turned up a few times. The chain has TRBV28 and TRBJ1-1, with 8 bases lining up with TRBD1. This CDR3 is 14 amino acids long. CDR1 and CDR2 (germline): MDHEN, SYDVKM. J was trimmed by 7 bases and V by 1 base; bases with no gene match: 5. The CDR3: CASSLLDRAREAFF. Written as DNA, the CDR3 is TGTGCCAGCAGTTTATTGGACAGGGCGCGTGAAGCTTTCTTT.

Only a few counts were recorded for this clone. The rearrangement uses TRBV6-5 and TRBJ1-5, with D uncertain. Trimming removed 0 bases at V and 4 bases at J, with 4 bases between. Germline-derived CDR1 and CDR2 are MNHEY and SVGAGI. This CDR3 spans 13 amino acids. The CDR3 coding sequence is TGTGCCAGCAGTTACTCTAAGAATCAGCCCCAGCATTTT. It specifies CASSYSKNQPQHF.

J is TRBJ1-2 and V is TRBV9; 8 nucleotides line up with TRBD1. Germline V CDR1 and CDR2: SGDLS, YYNGEE. CDR3 length equals 16 residues. J lost 4 bases, V lost 4 bases, and 12 bases had no gene match. The CDR3, as DNA: TGTGCCAGCAGCCCGAGAGGACAGGGTGTCCCCTATGGCTACACCTTC. Encoded protein: CASSPRGQGVPYGYTF.

Remarks on this clone: Additional DNA sequences in this sample encode the identical CDR3. The gene calls are TRBV11-2 and TRBJ2-2; D uncertain. The V and J ends lost 1 base and 5 bases respectively, with 5 bases between them. CDR3 length equals 13 residues. Germline V lookup: CDR1 SGHAT, CDR2 FQNNGV. CDR3: CASSLVGTGELFF. The CDR3 bases are TGTGCCAGCAGCTTAGTCGGTACCGGGGAGCTGTTTTTT.

This sequence joins TRBV28 and TRBJ2-7; perhaps TRBD1 as D (6 bases). CDR1 and CDR2 (germline): MDHEN, SYDVKM. Between the trimmed V and J ends, which lost 9 bases and 3 bases, there was a span of 48 bases. The CDR3 loop spans 24 amino acids. CDR3 bases: TGTGCCAGTCCGGGCCGTTGGGATTCTCAACCCCCGGGACAATCATGGAAAAAGATCTACGAGCAGTACTTC. Amino acid sequence: CASPGRWDSQPPGQSWKKIYEQYF. The whole variable domain, remainder taken from reference TRBV28 and TRBJ2-7, is DVKVTQSSRYLVKRTGEKVFLECVQDMDHENMFWYRQDPGLGLRLIYFSYDVKMKEKGDIPEGYSVSREKKERFSLILESASTNQTSMYLCASPGRWDSQPPGQSWKKIYEQYFGPGTRLTVT.

The chain employs TRBV9 and TRBJ2-3; TRBD2 agrees at 9 bases. V lost 6 bases to trimming and J lost 3 bases; unmatched junction nucleotides: 8. Germline-derived CDR1 and CDR2 are SGDLS and YYNGEE. The length of the CDR3 is 15 residues. CDR3 residues: CASTQAGGPTDTQYF. As DNA, the CDR3 is TGTGCCAGCACCCAGGCGGGAGGGCCTACAGATACGCAGTATTTT.

The chain couples TRBV15 to TRBJ2-3; D gene unclear. CDR3 size: 17 residues. With 0 bases removed from V and 1 base from J, the gap between germline ends came to 14 bases. From germline, CDR1 is LNHNV and CDR2 YYDKDF (reference sequence). The CDR3 nucleotides are TGTGCCACCAGCAGAGATAACAGAGATTTTCGCACAGATACGCAGTATTTT. Encoded protein: CATSRDNRDFRTDTQYF.

This chain links TRBV6-5 with TRBJ2-7; D not certain. The CDR3 covers 11 residues. Germline V gene sequence: CDR1 MNHEY, CDR2 SVGAGI. The V end lost 2 bases, the J end lost 8 bases, and 7 bases lay between the germline ends. The CDR3, as DNA: TGTGCCAGCAGTTACAACAGTAAGCAGTACTTC. It yields the protein CASSYNSKQYF.

This chain connects TRBV28 to TRBJ1-5; 7 bases map to TRBD1. V lost 7 bases, J lost 3 bases, and 12 bases stayed unmatched. Germline CDR1 and CDR2: MDHEN and SYDVKM. This CDR3 is built from 16 residues. In DNA, the CDR3 is TGTGCCAGCAAAGGGGGCGGCGGAAGGAACAATCAGCCCCAGCATTTT. Translating it yields CASKGGGGRNNQPQHF.